The next 9 T cell receptor beta chains were all read from a single sample in a study of blood T cells in healthy people across ages. Primed by a sample-barcoded 5' primer and a J-beta primer mix, a second PCR proceeded for roughly 6 to 12 cycles. TCRdb reprocessed the 5' RACE reads with MiXCR, giving one entry per CDR3 protein. The sample has hundreds of thousands of distinct CDR3 sequences; 45% to 60% are singletons. Sequences were obtained from blood. The source of these receptors is a woman at least 80 years old in good health.

Only one count was recorded for this clonotype. V gene TRBV6-2 or TRBV6-3 combines with J gene TRBJ1-2; no definite D call. Between the trimmed V and J ends, which lost 2 bases and 3 bases, there was a span of 4 bases. Germline V gives CDR1 MNHEY, CDR2 SVGEGT. The CDR3 runs 12 residues. As DNA, the CDR3 is TGTGCCAGCAGTTACGAAGACTATGGCTACACCTTC. Its translation is CASSYEDYGYTF.

The V call is TRBV14, the J call TRBJ2-3, with 9 nucleotides matching TRBD1. The CDR3 contains 15 residues. J lost 8 bases, V lost 1 base, and 7 bases had no gene match. CDR1 and CDR2 from the germline V gene are SGHDN and FVKESK. This CDR3 is CASSQATGGVGTQYF. The CDR3 DNA sequence: TGTGCCAGCAGCCAAGCGACAGGGGGAGTCGGTACGCAGTATTTT.

Of note for this clonotype: A much larger clonotype is one base distant, so this may be a read error. The chain uses TRBV12-3 or TRBV12-4 and TRBJ2-3; D not certain. The CDR3 sequence is 15 residues long. Trimming removed 7 bases at V and 5 bases at J, with 19 bases between. For the CDR3, the DNA is TGTGCCAGCAACCTGGGCGCGCTGGGGATAGATACGCAGTATTTT. This translates into CASNLGALGIDTQYF.

This clonotype occurred many times. The chain links TRBV29-1 to TRBJ2-3; 7 nucleotides match TRBD2. The CDR3 is 17 residues long. The V segment lost 0 bases and the J segment 5 bases; nucleotides outside the gene matches: 14. The germline V gene encodes CDR1 SQVTM and CDR2 ANQGSEA. The DNA of the CDR3 is TGCAGCGTTGAAGATAAACCGAGCGGGATCAAGGGAGATACGCAGTATTTT. Amino acids: CSVEDKPSGIKGDTQYF.

This clonotype was detected only a few times. The DNA of the CDR3 is TGTGCCAGCAGCGTAGGGGGGGGATTGAGCTACGAGCAGTACTTC. Its protein is CASSVGGGLSYEQYF. The chain recombines TRBV7-3 with TRBJ2-7; the D gene is possibly TRBD2 (7 bases). V was shortened by 5 bases and J by 3 bases, with 17 bases between the two germline ends. Germline V gives CDR1 SGHTA, CDR2 FQGTGA. The CDR3 totals 15 residues.

This clonotype was seen many times. The chain carries TRBV3-1 and TRBJ2-1; 8 bases are shared with TRBD2. CDR3 length equals 13 residues. Germline V CDR1 and CDR2: LGHDT, YNNKEL (reference sequence). The trim removed 5 bases at V and 13 bases at J, leaving 10 bases unmatched. CDR3 residues: CASSSSRAGGQFF. Here the CDR3 DNA reads TGTGCCAGCAGCTCCTCTAGGGCGGGGGGACAGTTCTTC.

The V call is TRBV2, the J call TRBJ2-2; 13 bases agree with TRBD2. CDR3 length equals 18 residues. Germline V gene data show CDR1 as SNHLY and CDR2 as FYNNEI. The junction had 9 bases not matched to a gene; V was cut back by 7 bases and J by 1 base. DNA for the CDR3: TGTGCCAGCACCCGGACTAGCGGGAGCCGGGGGAACACCGGGGAGCTGTTTTTT. It codes for CASTRTSGSRGNTGELFF. Combining the CDR3 with reference TRBV2 and TRBJ2-2 gives the whole variable domain EPEVTQTPSHQVTQMGQEVILRCVPISNHLYFYWYRQILGQKVEFLVSFYNNEISEKSEIFDDQFSVERPDGSNFTLKIRSTKLEDSAMYFCASTRTSGSRGNTGELFFGEGSRLTVL.

The gene calls are TRBV4-2 and TRBJ2-3; D unclear. V dropped 1 base and J dropped 7 bases, with 15 bases sitting between them. Germline CDR1 is LGHNA and CDR2 is YNFKEQ. The CDR3 loop spans 15 amino acids. The CDR3 nucleotides read TGTGCCAGCAGCCAAGGGGGTGGCGTGCCCAATACGCAGTATTTT. Its protein is CASSQGGGVPNTQYF.

This clonotype was found a few times. The rearrangement links TRBV29-1 to TRBJ2-2; 7 bases match TRBD1. This CDR3 has 15 amino acids. CDR1 is SQVTM, CDR2 ANQGSEA, per germline. Trimming removed 5 bases from V and 0 bases from J; junction bases left unmatched: 6. The CDR3 protein is CSVWTGSANTGELFF. The CDR3 region has the DNA TGCAGCGTTTGGACAGGCAGCGCGAACACCGGGGAGCTGTTTTTT.